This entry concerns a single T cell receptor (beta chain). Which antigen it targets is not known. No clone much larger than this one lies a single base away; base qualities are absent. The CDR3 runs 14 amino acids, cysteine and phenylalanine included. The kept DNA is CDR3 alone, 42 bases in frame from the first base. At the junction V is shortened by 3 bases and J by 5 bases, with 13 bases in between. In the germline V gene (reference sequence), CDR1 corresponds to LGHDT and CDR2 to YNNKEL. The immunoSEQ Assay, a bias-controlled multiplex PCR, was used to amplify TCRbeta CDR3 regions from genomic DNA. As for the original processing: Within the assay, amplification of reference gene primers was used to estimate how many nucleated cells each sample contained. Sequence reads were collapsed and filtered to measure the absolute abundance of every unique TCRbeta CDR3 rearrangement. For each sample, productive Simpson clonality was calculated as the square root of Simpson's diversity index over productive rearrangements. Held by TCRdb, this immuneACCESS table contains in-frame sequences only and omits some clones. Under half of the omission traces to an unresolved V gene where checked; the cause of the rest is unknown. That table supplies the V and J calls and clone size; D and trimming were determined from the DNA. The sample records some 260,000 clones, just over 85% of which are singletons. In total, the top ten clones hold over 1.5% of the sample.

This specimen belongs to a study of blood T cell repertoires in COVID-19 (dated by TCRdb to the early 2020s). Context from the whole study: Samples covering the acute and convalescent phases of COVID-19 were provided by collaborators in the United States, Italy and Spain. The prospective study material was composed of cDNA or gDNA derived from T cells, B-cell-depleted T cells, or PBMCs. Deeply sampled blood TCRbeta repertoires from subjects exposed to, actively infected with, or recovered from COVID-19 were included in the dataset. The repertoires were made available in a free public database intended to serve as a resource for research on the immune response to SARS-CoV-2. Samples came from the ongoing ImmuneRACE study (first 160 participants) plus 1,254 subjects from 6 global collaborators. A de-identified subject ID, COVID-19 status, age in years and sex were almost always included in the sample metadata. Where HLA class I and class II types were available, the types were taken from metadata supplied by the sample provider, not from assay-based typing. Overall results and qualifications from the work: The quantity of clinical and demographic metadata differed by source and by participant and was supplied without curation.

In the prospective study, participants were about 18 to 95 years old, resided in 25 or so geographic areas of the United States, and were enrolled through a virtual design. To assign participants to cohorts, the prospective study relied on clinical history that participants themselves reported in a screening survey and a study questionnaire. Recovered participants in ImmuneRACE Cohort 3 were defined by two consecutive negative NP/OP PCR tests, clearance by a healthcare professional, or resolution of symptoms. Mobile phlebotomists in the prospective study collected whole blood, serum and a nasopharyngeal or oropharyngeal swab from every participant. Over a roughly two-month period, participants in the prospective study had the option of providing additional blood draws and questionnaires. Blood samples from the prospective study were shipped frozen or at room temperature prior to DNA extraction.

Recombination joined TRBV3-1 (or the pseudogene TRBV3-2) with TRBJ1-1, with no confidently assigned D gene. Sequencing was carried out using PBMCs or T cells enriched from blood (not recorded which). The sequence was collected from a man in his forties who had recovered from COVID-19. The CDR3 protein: CASSQREGSTEAFF. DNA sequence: TGTGCCAGCAGCCAGAGAGAGGGATCGACTGAAGCTTTCTTT.